This TCR beta chain was recorded in a study of T-cell memory formation after mild COVID-19. This CDR3 comprises 14 residues. The V and J ends lost 5 bases and 3 bases respectively, with 12 bases between them. Germline V gene data show CDR1 as SGHTA and CDR2 as FQGNSA. The study's findings and limits: A subset of responding clones appeared in pre-infection memory, suggesting cross-reactive memory joined.

Each CDR3 protein gets one entry after TCRdb re-called the 5' RACE reads with MiXCR. The table shows more than 200,000 distinct CDR3 sequences, with approximately 16% occurring only once. As concerns this clonotype: Antigen: not known.

V and J are TRBV7-2 and TRBJ2-3; D is uncertain. The TCR sequence derives from a man aged 18-30 years who had mild COVID-19 (a few samples of this study predate the infection). Cell type and time point are not known. Material for sequencing was PBMCs or a T cell subset sorted from them (not recorded which). This CDR3 reads CASSGRARTDTQYF. The DNA of the CDR3 is TGTGCCAGCAGCGGCCGGGCGCGGACAGATACGCAGTATTTT.